This T cell receptor (beta chain) was documented in a study of CXCR4 blockade with PD-1 therapy in pancreatic cancer. These archived tumors were resected from patients never given neoadjuvant therapy beforehand. As for this clone: The antigen remains unidentified.

The CDR3 length is 15 residues. Germline assignment: CDR1 LNHNV and CDR2 YYDKDF (reference sequence). Trimming took 4 bases from V and 8 from J, leaving 18 bases between them. Produced via immunoSEQ multiplex PCR; TCRdb's table is partial and in-frame only. Here the sample spans roughly 15,000 clones, around 70% being singletons. Study-wide results and limits: Survival did not correlate with tumor clonality, which averaged about 0.14 versus 0.05. Frequent tumor clones were encoded by many distinct rearrangements, suggesting shared antigens. Without paired alpha-beta data, shared specificity of dominant clones is unconfirmed.

This chain joins TRBV15 and TRBJ2-1, with D perhaps matching TRBD2 (6 bases). This TCR was recovered from a human donor with pancreatic ductal adenocarcinoma. The sequenced sample was tumor tissue. The CDR3 protein is CATSTPRSGRDEQFF. In DNA, the CDR3 is TGTGCCACCAGCACCCCAAGAAGCGGGCGGGATGAGCAGTTCTTC.